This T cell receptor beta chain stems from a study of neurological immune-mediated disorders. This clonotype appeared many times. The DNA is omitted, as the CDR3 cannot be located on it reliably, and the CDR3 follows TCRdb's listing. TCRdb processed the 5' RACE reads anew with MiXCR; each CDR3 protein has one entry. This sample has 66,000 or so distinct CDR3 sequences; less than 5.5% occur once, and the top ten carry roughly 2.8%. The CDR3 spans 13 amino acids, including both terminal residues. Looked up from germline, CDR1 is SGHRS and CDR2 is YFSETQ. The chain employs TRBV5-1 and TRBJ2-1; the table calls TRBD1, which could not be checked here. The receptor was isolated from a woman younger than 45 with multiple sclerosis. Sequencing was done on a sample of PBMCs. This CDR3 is CASSFGQGNIKFF.